The following is a T cell receptor (beta chain) sequence with its context. The data are from a study of PD-L1 blockade in urothelial cancer. On the study more broadly: Analyses were performed on blood at 3 weeks after treatment start (the second dose) and at 6 weeks.

From germline, CDR1 is LGHNA and CDR2 YNFKEQ. The length of the CDR3 is 13 residues. Trimming stripped 3 bases from V and 1 base from J, with 3 bases between. As for time point: peripheral blood 6 weeks after treatment start. Samples were collected from each patient before treatment and during treatment. Each patient gave between 1 and 8 of them in total. Clones were sequenced by immunoSEQ multiplex PCR, and TCRdb holds only the in-frame ones, with some missing. Of about 90,000 clones listed, approximately 82% are singletons. Sample: PBMCs, taken around atezolizumab (anti-PD-L1) treatment. The rearrangement links TRBV4-2 to TRBJ2-2; D gene uncertain. This TCR was recovered from an older man with urothelial cancer. CDR3 nucleotide sequence: TGTGCCAGCAGCCACAAGAACACCGGGGAGCTGTTTTTT. Protein sequence: CASSHKNTGELFF.